This T cell receptor beta chain was sequenced for a study of cytomegalovirus exposure and HLA in healthy donors. About the research overall: Within an early data release were around 87 million unique TCRs drawn from HLA-typed donors. Study-wide points: When presence/absence was analysed, sequencing depth was taken to be roughly uniform across donors. Prediction of most subjects' HLA-A and HLA-B alleles by TCR beta sequences was reportedly accurate. For most TCR beta V segments, an earlier analysis put the productive rate at about 87% or about 30% of the time.

The PCR was carried out with 60 Vbeta primers and 13 Jbeta primers. Using immunoSEQ multiplex PCR, the repertoire was profiled, and TCRdb retains in-frame clones only, with some absent. Of about 140,000 clones in the sample, about 80% were seen once. As concerns this clone: Its cognate antigen is unknown.

Source material: PBMCs. The clonotype comes from a man aged 25 to 40 in good health and CMV-seropositive.

The CDR3 region has the DNA TGTGCCAGCAAAAGGACAGAAACTAACTATGGCTACACCTTC. The encoded protein is CASKRTETNYGYTF. The chain recombines TRBV6-1 with TRBJ1-2; maybe TRBD1 (6 bases). This CDR3 is 14 amino acids long. Germline V gene data show CDR1 as MNHNS and CDR2 as SASEGT. Trimming removed 7 bases at V and 0 bases at J, with 12 bases between.